Below, 22 T cell receptor beta chains from the same sample are listed, as sequenced in a study of cytomegalovirus exposure and HLA in healthy donors. PCR involved 60 Vbeta and 13 Jbeta primers. Repertoires were generated with immunoSEQ multiplex PCR, while TCRdb's copy carries only in-frame clones and drops some. The repertoire has about 100,000 clones, about four fifths of them found once; the top ten carry roughly 2%. The sample consisted of PBMCs. The receptors shown here come from a woman in her 40s in good health and CMV-seronegative.

This chain connects TRBV6-5 to TRBJ2-7, with 9 bases that match TRBD2. The CDR3 has 15 residues. V shed 6 bases, J shed 1 base, and the junction held 7 bases outside the gene matches. Per germline, CDR1 MNHEY and CDR2 SVGAGI. The CDR3 coding sequence is TGTGCCAGCAGCCCCCTAGCGGGGCGTTCCTACGAGCAGTACTTC. As protein: CASSPLAGRSYEQYF.

The chain combines TRBV18 with TRBJ2-7; 12 bases match TRBD2. Trimming took 6 bases from V and 8 from J; bases not matched to a gene: 14. The CDR3 contains 16 residues. Germline lookup yields CDR1 KGHSH and CDR2 LQKENI. For the CDR3, the DNA is TGTGCCAGCTCGTCGACTAGCGGGAGTGTCCCCTGGCAGCAGTACTTC. It specifies CASSSTSGSVPWQQYF.

The chain is built from TRBV27 and TRBJ2-7, with D tentatively TRBD1 (6 bases). Looked up from germline, CDR1 is MNHEY and CDR2 is SMNVEV (reference sequence). The V gene lost 3 bases and the J gene lost 3 bases, with 12 bases spanning the gap. CDR3 length equals 14 residues. CDR3 in amino acids: CASSLAGQNYEQYF. The CDR3 coding sequence is TGTGCCAGCAGTTTGGCCGGACAGAACTACGAGCAGTACTTC.

The V and J genes are TRBV5-1 and TRBJ2-1; TRBD2 matches 9 bases. Germline CDR1 and CDR2: SGHRS and YFSETQ. The CDR3 covers 14 residues. Unmatched junction bases numbered 1, after V lost 0 bases and J lost 6 bases. Written as DNA, the CDR3 is TGCGCCAGCAGCTTGGTAGCGGGAGTCAATGAGCAGTTCTTC. Translating gives CASSLVAGVNEQFF.

The genes are TRBV7-9 and TRBJ1-2; 9 positions agree with TRBD1. CDR3 length: 18 residues. The germline V gene has CDR1 SEHNR and CDR2 FQNEAQ (reference sequence). The V segment lost 0 bases and the J segment 6 bases; nucleotides outside the gene matches: 14. The CDR3 sequence: CASSLAGTKGTGKHGYTF. The CDR3 region has the DNA TGTGCCAGCAGCTTAGCGGGAACTAAGGGGACAGGGAAGCATGGCTACACCTTC.

This clone was counted only a few times. An end of the junction does not agree with germline; a read error may underlie this. V gene TRBV7-9 combines with J gene TRBJ1-1; 7 bases are a match to TRBD1. Germline V lookup: CDR1 SEHNR, CDR2 FQNEAQ (reference sequence). This CDR3 has 15 amino acids. The CDR3 loop is CSSSSYKTGTTEAFF. The DNA of the CDR3 is TGTTCCAGCAGCTCGTACAAGACAGGGACCACTGAAGCTTTCTTT.

In its sample, this clone was seen a few times. CDR3 loop: CASSLGRDWNYEQYF. The CDR3, as DNA: TGTGCCAGCAGCTTGGGGCGGGATTGGAACTACGAGCAGTACTTC. V is TRBV5-4 and J is TRBJ2-7; TRBD2 is a possible D gene (6 bases). Germline loops: CDR1 SGHNT, CDR2 YYREEE (reference sequence). This CDR3 spans 15 amino acids. With 0 bases removed from V and 3 bases from J, the gap between germline ends came to 13 bases.

The V gene is TRBV7-3, the J gene TRBJ2-1; 15 bases align to TRBD2. The CDR3 runs 15 residues. J gave up 9 bases and V 5 bases, and 5 bases lay outside the gene matches. The germline CDR1 and CDR2 sequences are SGHTA and FQGTGA. The CDR3 loop reads CASSPGLAGGREQFF. The CDR3 DNA reads as TGTGCCAGCAGCCCGGGACTAGCGGGGGGTCGTGAGCAGTTCTTC.

This chain connects TRBV7-9 to TRBJ2-7, with 9 bases fitting TRBD2. This CDR3 contains 19 residues. Germline-derived CDR1 and CDR2 are SEHNR and FQNEAQ (reference sequence). V shed 5 bases and J 7 bases; nucleotides not matched to a gene: 24. This chain's CDR3 is CASSLAGPARSGGPWEQYF. The DNA of the CDR3 is TGTGCCAGCAGCCTGGCCGGGCCCGCCCGGAGCGGGGGGCCGTGGGAGCAGTACTTC.

J is TRBJ2-6 and V is TRBV23-1; no clear D. TRBV23-1 is identified as an open reading frame with a role that is uncertain. Trimming stripped 3 bases from V and 0 bases from J, with 9 bases between. The CDR3 sequence is 16 residues long. The chain's CDR3 is CASSHSSGSGANVLTF. The CDR3 DNA follows: TGCGCCAGCAGTCATTCCTCGGGCTCTGGGGCCAACGTCCTGACTTTC.

The rearrangement links TRBV6-6 to TRBJ2-7, with 7 bases that match TRBD2. The CDR3 is 14 amino acids. V lost 0 bases and J lost 1; bases outside the gene matches: 0. The germline V gene has CDR1 MNHNY and CDR2 SVGAGI (reference sequence). CDR3 loop: CASSYSRGSYEQYF. For the CDR3, the DNA is TGTGCCAGCAGTTACTCGCGGGGGTCCTACGAGCAGTACTTC.

The J gene is TRBJ2-5, the V gene TRBV5-6; D may be TRBD1 (6 bases). The ends were cut back, 0 bases at V and 1 base at J, with 10 bases in the middle. The germline V gene has CDR1 SGHDT and CDR2 YYEEEE. The CDR3 is 15 amino acids. The CDR3 nucleotides are TGTGCCAGCAGCTTGGGGCAGGGGTTCCAAGAGACCCAGTACTTC. Translating it yields CASSLGQGFQETQYF.

The CDR3 DNA sequence: TGCAGCGTTGTGGGGGGGGCCTCCGGGGAGCTGTTTTTT. Its protein product is CSVVGGASGELFF. The chain combines TRBV29-1 with TRBJ2-2; a weak D match, TRBD2 (7 bases). Germline V CDR1 and CDR2: SQVTM, ANQGSEA. V was shortened by 4 bases and J by 6 bases, with 12 bases between the two germline ends. CDR3 length: 13 residues.

The J gene is TRBJ2-1, the V gene TRBV4-1, with 11 bases lining up with TRBD2. The CDR3 has 15 amino acids. J was trimmed by 8 bases and V by 4 bases; bases with no gene match: 7. The germline V gene has CDR1 MGHRA and CDR2 YSYEKL. The CDR3 reads CASSRSGGAIDEQFF. As DNA, the CDR3 is TGCGCCAGCAGCCGTAGCGGGGGGGCTATAGATGAGCAGTTCTTC.

The chain has TRBV27 and TRBJ2-1, with 11 bases aligning to TRBD2. The ends lost 1 base at V and 7 bases at J; junction bases unmatched: 3. Germline values: CDR1 MNHEY, CDR2 SMNVEV (reference sequence). The CDR3 has 15 residues. The CDR3 coding sequence is TGTGCCAGCAGTTTATTTTCTAGCGGGGGGAATGAGCAGTTCTTC. It specifies CASSLFSSGGNEQFF.

J is TRBJ1-1 and V is TRBV27; TRBD1 is a possible D gene (5 bases). The CDR3 consists of 15 residues. V was cut by 2 bases and J by 7 bases, with 17 bases left in between. CDR1 and CDR2 from the germline V gene are MNHEY and SMNVEV (reference sequence). The CDR3 loop is CASSLAPGRRGEAFF. The DNA for the CDR3 is TGTGCCAGCAGTTTAGCCCCAGGGCGGCGGGGTGAAGCTTTCTTT.

This clone was counted between two and nine times. The rearrangement uses TRBV6-1 and TRBJ2-7; perhaps TRBD2 as D (6 bases). Germline V lookup: CDR1 MNHNS, CDR2 SASEGT. CDR3 length equals 13 residues. Trimming pared 5 bases from V and 0 bases from J, leaving 8 bases between. CDR3 coding DNA: TGTGCCAGCAGTTCCGGGGGCTCCTACGAGCAGTACTTC. Amino acid sequence: CASSSGGSYEQYF.

This clone was recorded only once. The V and J genes are TRBV19 and TRBJ1-1; 8 bases agree with TRBD1. This CDR3 spans 14 amino acids. Germline V gene sequence: CDR1 LNHDA, CDR2 SQIVND (reference sequence). Trimming at V came to 4 bases and at J to 4 bases, leaving 5 bases not matched to a gene. CDR3 bases: TGTGCCAGTAGTACCCCCGGGACAGGCACTGAAGCTTTCTTT. The encoded protein is CASSTPGTGTEAFF.

CDR3 DNA sequence: TGCAGCGTTGGGGGTCGGACAGGGTTGTCCGGGGAGCTGTTTTTT. Its protein product is CSVGGRTGLSGELFF. V and J are TRBV29-1 and TRBJ2-2; the match to TRBD1 covers 8 bases. The CDR3 is 15 amino acids. Germline-derived CDR1 and CDR2 are SQVTM and ANQGSEA. V trimming: 4 bases; J trimming: 6 bases; junction bases outside the gene matches: 10.

Written as DNA, the CDR3 is TGTGCCAGCATCTGTACTAGCTCCCCCTACAATGAGCAGTTCTTC. Its protein product is CASICTSSPYNEQFF. V gene TRBV6-5 combines with J gene TRBJ2-1, with D possibly being TRBD2 (6 bases). Per the germline V gene, CDR1 is MNHEY and CDR2 is SVGAGI. The CDR3 loop spans 15 amino acids. The ends were cut back, 7 bases at V and 2 bases at J, with 15 bases in the middle.

About this clone: Mismatch with germline at one junction end may stem from a read error. The gene calls are TRBV7-9 and TRBJ2-7, with 8 bases that match TRBD2. Germline assignment: CDR1 SEHNR and CDR2 FQNEAQ (reference sequence). CDR3 length: 14 residues. CDR3 protein: CSSSLEGLAYEQYF. The CDR3 coding sequence is TGTTCCAGCAGCTTAGAAGGACTAGCTTACGAGCAGTACTTC.

This chain joins TRBV5-6 and TRBJ2-4; TRBD2 might be the D (5 bases). This CDR3 contains 14 residues. Trimming pared 2 bases from V and 0 bases from J, leaving 6 bases between. Looked up from germline, CDR1 is SGHDT and CDR2 is YYEEEE. This CDR3 is CASSFRGAKNIQYF. The DNA for the CDR3 is TGTGCCAGCAGCTTTCGGGGAGCCAAAAACATTCAGTACTTC.